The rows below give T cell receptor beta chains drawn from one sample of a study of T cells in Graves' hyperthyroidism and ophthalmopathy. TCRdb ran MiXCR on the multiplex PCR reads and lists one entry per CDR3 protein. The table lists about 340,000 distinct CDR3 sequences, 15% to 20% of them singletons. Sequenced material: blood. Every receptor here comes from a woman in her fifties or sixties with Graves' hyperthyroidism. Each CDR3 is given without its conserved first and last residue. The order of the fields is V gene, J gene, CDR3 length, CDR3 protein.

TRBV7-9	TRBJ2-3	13	ASSIRDVSTDTQY
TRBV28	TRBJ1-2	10	ASSTWTYGYT
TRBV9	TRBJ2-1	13	ASSVEGTGGNEQF
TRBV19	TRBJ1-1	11	ASSLHEATEAF
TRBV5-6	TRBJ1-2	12	ASRQETGARGYT
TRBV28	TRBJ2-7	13	ASSSWRAASYEQY
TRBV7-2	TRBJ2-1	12	ASSLGGTNNEQF
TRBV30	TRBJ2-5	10	AWYRGGETQY
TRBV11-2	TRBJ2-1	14	ASSYGLTIGYNEQF
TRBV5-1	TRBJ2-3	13	ASSQLGRGRDTQY
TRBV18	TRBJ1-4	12	ASSAQDLNEKLF
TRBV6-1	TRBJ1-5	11	ASRLLSNQPQH
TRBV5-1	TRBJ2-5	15	ASSLAGGPAGSETQY
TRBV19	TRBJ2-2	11	ASSIVTGGELF
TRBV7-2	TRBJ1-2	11	ASSTSFSHGYT
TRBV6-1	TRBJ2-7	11	ASALGTAYEQY
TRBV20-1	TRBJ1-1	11	SAREAGVGEAF
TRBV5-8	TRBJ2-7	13	ASSLATSPSYEQY
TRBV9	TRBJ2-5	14	ASSVGGAGVTETQY
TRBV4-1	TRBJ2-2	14	ASSQVWREGGGELF
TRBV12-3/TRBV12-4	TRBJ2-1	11	ASSSDRADEQF